The 21 T cell receptor beta chains reported below all come from one sample, sequenced in a study of metastatic and nonmetastatic thyroid tumors. Patients were all untreated before their thyroid surgery. MiXCR was used by TCRdb to re-call the PCR reads. The sample contains about 69,000 clones, 12% to 15% of which appear only once. The sequenced sample was blood. These receptors were collected from a male donor with papillary thyroid cancer or a benign thyroid nodule (not recorded which). Some clones in this sample may be carry-over from other donors' samples.

This clone was detected ten times or more. A clone one base away is much larger, so this may be a read error. This chain uses TRBV7-2 with TRBJ2-2; perhaps TRBD2 as D (5 bases). The CDR3 extends over 12 amino acids. In germline, CDR1 is SGHTA, CDR2 FQGNSA. CDR3 sequence: CAGSLLAGELFF. The CDR3 nucleotides read TGTGCCGGCAGCCTCTTAGCGGGGGAGCTGTTTTTT.

As regards this clone: Sequence at one end of the junction differs from germline and may be a read error. This chain connects TRBV6-5 to TRBJ1-3; D call uncertain. Per the germline V gene, CDR1 is MNHEY and CDR2 is SVGAGI. The CDR3 is 15 residues long. The CDR3 sequence: CSSSYSAVSGNTIYF. CDR3 coding DNA: TGTTCCAGCAGTTACTCAGCGGTCTCTGGAAACACCATATATTTT.

Regarding this clone: At one end, the junction sequence differs from germline, possibly due to a read error. The chain recombines TRBV20-1 with TRBJ1-5; TRBD1 might be the D (6 bases). The CDR3 sequence is 15 residues long. Germline V gene lookup returns CDR1 DFQATT and CDR2 SNEGSKA (reference sequence). The DNA for the CDR3 is TGCAGTGCTAGGAGGGACATCTATAGCAGTCAGCCCCAGCATTTT. This translates into CSARRDIYSSQPQHF.

A remark on this clone: This clone may be a read error of a much larger clone one base away. Other nucleotide sequences from this sample produce the same CDR3. As DNA, the CDR3 is TGCAGTGCTAGACCCCCACCCGGACAGGCGGAGGGGGAGACCCAGTACTTC. Encoded protein: CSARPPPGQAEGETQYF. The chain has TRBV20-1 and TRBJ2-5; D is possibly TRBD1 (7 bases). V gave up 2 bases and J gave up 5 bases, with 24 bases separating them. The CDR3 is 17 amino acids. Germline loops: CDR1 DFQATT, CDR2 SNEGSKA (reference sequence).

This clone came up many times. CDR3: CASSQGGQGDIQYF. The CDR3 DNA reads as TGTGCCAGCAGCCAAGGGGGACAGGGGGACATTCAGTACTTC. The chain has TRBV4-2 and TRBJ2-4, with TRBD1 matching 11 bases. This CDR3 comprises 14 residues. The V gene end was trimmed by 1 base and the J gene end by 8 bases; junction bases not matched to a gene: 1. Germline CDR1 LGHNA, CDR2 YNFKEQ.

This clone was observed many times. The rearrangement joins TRBV20-1 to TRBJ2-3, with 9 positions matching TRBD2. From germline, CDR1 is DFQATT and CDR2 SNEGSKA (reference sequence). Trimming cost V 4 bases and J 2 bases; bases outside gene matches: 7. The CDR3 runs 15 residues. The CDR3 region has the DNA TGCAGTGCTATTTCTAGCGGGAAATCCACAGATACGCAGTATTTT. Protein sequence: CSAISSGKSTDTQYF.

This clone has only a few counts. This chain uses TRBV12-3 or TRBV12-4 with TRBJ2-7; D might be TRBD2 (5 bases). Trimming removed 9 bases at V and 2 bases at J, with 20 bases between. CDR3 length: 15 residues. DNA for the CDR3: TGTGCCAGGGGATTTTTCGACTATCGTGCCTACGAGCAGTACGTC. It translates to CARGFFDYRAYEQYV.

This clone has a count of ten or more. The chain has TRBV5-5 and TRBJ2-7, with 8 bases aligning to TRBD2. The CDR3 is made up of 16 amino acids. V shed 0 bases, J shed 2 bases, and the junction held 7 bases outside the gene matches. Germline lookup yields CDR1 SGHKS and CDR2 YYEKEE (reference sequence). Here the CDR3 DNA reads TGTGCCAGCAGCTTGGCGGATAGCGGGACCCCCTACGAGCAGTACGTC. Protein sequence: CASSLADSGTPYEQYV.

This clone showed up many times. The V gene is TRBV18, the J gene TRBJ1-1, with D perhaps matching TRBD1 (6 bases). Germline assignment: CDR1 KGHSH and CDR2 LQKENI. The CDR3 totals 14 residues. V lost 3 bases and J lost 5, with 13 bases in between. CDR3 bases: TGTGCCAGCTCACCTTCAGGGGCCCAGACTGAAGCTTTCTTT. It translates to CASSPSGAQTEAFF.

The sample holds many counts of this clone. This chain links TRBV5-1 with TRBJ2-3; TRBD2 matches 13 bases. The CDR3 has 18 amino acids. Germline values: CDR1 SGHRS, CDR2 YFSETQ. V shed 4 bases, J shed 1 base, and the junction held 9 bases outside the gene matches. The CDR3, as DNA: TGCGCCAGCAGCCAAGGACTAGCGGGAGAGATCGGCACAGATACGCAGTATTTT. It is translated as CASSQGLAGEIGTDTQYF. Full variable domain (outside the CDR3, taken from reference TRBV5-1 and TRBJ2-3): KAGVTQTPRYLIKTRGQQVTLSCSPISGHRSVSWYQQTPGQGLQFLFEYFSETQRNKGNFPGRFSGRQFSNSRSEMNVSTLELGDSALYLCASSQGLAGEIGTDTQYFGPGTRLTVL.

This clone has ten or more counts. V is TRBV12-3 or TRBV12-4 and J is TRBJ2-1, with unresolved D. Trimming took off 2 bases at V and 8 bases at J, with 10 bases between the two ends. This CDR3 comprises 13 residues. The CDR3 spells CASSLSHGDEQFF. The CDR3 DNA reads as TGTGCCAGCAGTTTATCCCACGGAGATGAGCAGTTCTTC.

This clone has ten or more counts. The chain employs TRBV4-1 and TRBJ1-5, with TRBD1 as a possible D gene (5 bases). Germline V gene sequence: CDR1 MGHRA, CDR2 YSYEKL. Deletions cut 0 bases from V and 0 bases from J, with 6 bases between. CDR3 size: 15 residues. CDR3 sequence: CASSQETVSNQPQHF. The CDR3 nucleotides read TGCGCCAGCAGCCAAGAGACAGTTAGCAATCAGCCCCAGCATTTT.

This clone was counted only a few times. V and J are TRBV12-3 or TRBV12-4 and TRBJ2-7; TRBD2 aligns across 7 bases. The CDR3 is 15 amino acids. V was clipped by 5 bases and J by 8 bases; unmatched bases: 15. The CDR3 bases are TGTGCCAGCAGTCTCCCACAGGCGGGGGTGGACAAGCAGTACTTC. Its protein is CASSLPQAGVDKQYF.

This clone was counted at least ten times. V and J are TRBV6-2 or TRBV6-3 and TRBJ1-6, with D possibly being TRBD1 (5 bases). The CDR3 is 16 amino acids. V lost 2 bases and J 9 bases, leaving 17 bases between the germline ends. Germline CDR1 MNHEY, CDR2 SVGEGT. This CDR3 is CASSYLDPRQSSPLHF. In DNA, the CDR3 is TGTGCCAGCAGTTACCTCGACCCCCGACAGAGTTCACCCCTCCACTTT.

The chain links TRBV5-4 to TRBJ1-1, with TRBD1 matching 8 bases. CDR1 and CDR2 from the germline V gene are SGHNT and YYREEE (reference sequence). V was clipped by 0 bases and J by 6 bases; unmatched bases: 13. This CDR3 is built from 17 residues. CDR3 DNA: TGTGCCAGCAGCTTGGATAGCCTAGGACAGGGAGGCGCTGAAGCTTTCTTT. Its protein is CASSLDSLGQGGAEAFF. The full variable domain, with the rest looked up from reference TRBV5-4 and TRBJ1-1, is ETGVTQSPTHLIKTRGQQVTLRCSSQSGHNTVSWYQQALGQGPQFIFQYYREEENGRGNFPPRFSGLQFPNYSSELNVNALELDDSALYLCASSLDSLGQGGAEAFFGQGTRLTVV.

Ten or more counts support this clone. The chain carries TRBV6-1 and TRBJ2-5; 7 bases fit TRBD2. The germline gives CDR1 MNHNS, CDR2 SASEGT. V was pared by 2 bases and J by 4 bases, with 16 bases of the junction left unmatched. CDR3 length: 18 residues. Here the CDR3 reads CASSETGRSGIWGETQYF. The CDR3 DNA sequence: TGTGCCAGCAGTGAAACTGGTAGAAGCGGGATATGGGGAGAGACCCAGTACTTC.

This clone was counted ten times or more. The chain joins TRBV7-3 to TRBJ2-1; tentative D call: TRBD2 (5 bases). The CDR3 has 13 amino acids. Germline V gives CDR1 SGHTA, CDR2 FQGTGA. V was shortened by 0 bases and J by 9 bases, with 9 bases between the two germline ends. The CDR3 DNA follows: TGTGCCAGCAGCTTAACTAGCGTCGGTGAGCAGTTCTTC. It is translated as CASSLTSVGEQFF.

Ten or more counts support this clone. This sequence joins TRBV3-1 and TRBJ2-3; a weak D match, TRBD2 (5 bases). The CDR3 has 13 amino acids. V lost 3 bases, J lost 9 bases, and 13 bases lay in between. Per the germline V gene, CDR1 is LGHDT and CDR2 is YNNKEL (reference sequence). CDR3 in amino acids: CASSQRGPGTQYF. Written as DNA, the CDR3 is TGTGCCAGCAGCCAGAGAGGGCCCGGGACGCAGTATTTT.

Many counts were recorded for this clone. The chain uses TRBV7-3 and TRBJ1-3, with D maybe TRBD1 (6 bases). The CDR3 is made up of 15 amino acids. The germline gives CDR1 SGHTA, CDR2 FQGTGA. V lost 5 bases to trimming and J lost 4 bases, with 15 bases between them. As DNA, the CDR3 is TGTGCCAGCAGCCAAACCCCAGGGGACGGAAACACCATATATTTT. It yields the protein CASSQTPGDGNTIYF.

The sample holds many counts of this clone. This chain links TRBV29-1 with TRBJ1-1; D remains unclear. V lost 4 bases, J lost 3 bases, and 12 bases lay in between. CDR3 length equals 13 residues. The germline V gene has CDR1 SQVTM and CDR2 ANQGSEA. CDR3 in amino acids: CSVVRVVDTEAFF. Written as DNA, the CDR3 is TGCAGCGTTGTGAGGGTGGTGGACACTGAAGCTTTCTTT. Looking up the rest from reference TRBV29-1 and TRBJ1-1 gives the full variable domain: SAVISQKPSRDICQRGTSLTIQCQVDSQVTMMFWYRQQPGQSLTLIATANQGSEATYESGFVIDKFPISRPNLTFSTLTVSNMSPEDSSIYLCSVVRVVDTEAFFGQGTRLTVV.

For this clone: The junction does not match germline at one end; this may be a read error. The V call is TRBV29-1, the J call TRBJ1-1, with TRBD1 matching over 7 bases. CDR3 size: 12 residues. CDR1 is SQVTM and CDR2 is ANQGSEA in the germline V gene. The CDR3 protein is CSVETTGYEALF. As DNA, the CDR3 is TGCAGCGTTGAAACGACAGGGTACGAAGCTTTATTT.